One and the same sample provided the 28 T cell receptor beta chains below, sequenced in a study of human T cells and chemical hapten exposure. Time point: patch test 2, 6 weeks after DPC sensitization. Documented treatment: therapeutic diphenylcyclopropenone sensitization with weekly scalp DPC. Each CDR3 protein is one row after TCRdb ran MiXCR on the RACE reads. The sample includes roughly 50,000 distinct CDR3 sequences, about 9.9% of them seen just once. The sequenced sample was whole blood, obtained in connection with sensitization to the hapten diphenylcyclopropenone (DPC). The receptors derive from a woman in her fifties or sixties with alopecia areata. Some clones in this sample may be carry-over from other donors' samples.

V and J are TRBV20-1 and TRBJ2-1; perhaps TRBD2 as D (6 bases). Germline V gene data show CDR1 as DFQATT and CDR2 as SNEGSKA (reference sequence). The CDR3 contains 16 residues. V dropped 3 bases and J dropped 7 bases, with 22 bases sitting between them. CDR3 protein: CSASFRRGGMFNEQFF. As DNA, the CDR3 is TGCAGTGCTAGTTTTCGCCGCGGCGGGATGTTTAATGAGCAGTTCTTC.

This clonotype was seen at least ten times. CDR3 sequence: CASSLGRGEKLFF. The CDR3 bases are TGTGCCAGCTCACTAGGCAGAGGCGAAAAACTGTTTTTT. The rearrangement joins TRBV18 to TRBJ1-4, with no clear D. Germline lookup yields CDR1 KGHSH and CDR2 LQKENI. Trimming shortened V by 4 bases and J by 8 bases, and 11 bases separated the two germline ends. CDR3 length: 13 residues.

There are a few counts of this clonotype. The gene calls are TRBV7-2 and TRBJ1-1; D ambiguous. The CDR3 is made up of 15 amino acids. CDR1 SGHTA and CDR2 FQGNSA come from the germline V gene. V gave up 1 base and J gave up 1 base, with 10 bases separating them. The CDR3 is CASSLGDIGNTEAFF. The CDR3 DNA follows: TGTGCCAGCAGCTTAGGTGACATCGGGAACACTGAAGCTTTCTTT.

This clonotype was seen more than once but under ten times. V gene TRBV28 combines with J gene TRBJ2-1; 8 bases align to TRBD2. V shed 8 bases and J 2 bases; nucleotides not matched to a gene: 5. The CDR3 loop spans 14 amino acids. From germline, CDR1 is MDHEN and CDR2 SYDVKM. CDR3 DNA: TGTGCCAGCCTACCGGGGGGGGCCTACAATGAGCAGTTCTTC. The encoded protein is CASLPGGAYNEQFF.

There are many counts of this clonotype. This sequence joins TRBV6-5 and TRBJ2-3, with 8 nucleotides matching TRBD1. The CDR3 is 14 residues long. The junction had 7 bases not matched to a gene; V was cut back by 8 bases and J by 3 bases. Germline CDR1 MNHEY, CDR2 SVGAGI. Here the CDR3 DNA reads TGTGCCAGCCGAAGGACAGGGTCGACAGATACGCAGTATTTT. As protein: CASRRTGSTDTQYF.

The table lists this clonotype with a few counts. V and J are TRBV5-1 and TRBJ1-5; no firm D call. This CDR3 is 13 amino acids long. CDR1 SGHRS and CDR2 YFSETQ come from the germline V gene. V gave up 0 bases and J gave up 5 bases, with 6 bases separating them. This chain's CDR3 is CASSLDGDQPQHF. For the CDR3, the DNA is TGCGCCAGCAGCTTGGACGGGGATCAGCCCCAGCATTTT.

The sample holds many counts of this clonotype. The CDR3 loop is CASSPRLDSINTYEQYF. The CDR3 DNA follows: TGTGCCAGCTCACCACGCCTCGACAGCATCAATACCTACGAGCAGTACTTC. The chain recombines TRBV18 with TRBJ2-7; tentative D call: TRBD1 (5 bases). Germline CDR1 KGHSH, CDR2 LQKENI. This CDR3 region has 17 residues. V dropped 1 base and J dropped 2 bases, with 18 bases sitting between them.

This clonotype turned up a few times. V usage is TRBV10-3 and J usage is TRBJ1-1; no firm D call. Deletions cut 3 bases from V and 1 base from J, with 6 bases between. The CDR3 runs to 13 residues. Germline CDR1 reads ENHRY; CDR2 reads SYGVKD. CDR3 residues: CAISEWGNTEAFF. CDR3 nucleotides: TGTGCCATCAGTGAATGGGGGAACACTGAAGCTTTCTTT.

V and J are TRBV10-3 and TRBJ2-7; D might be TRBD2 (5 bases). CDR1 is ENHRY and CDR2 is SYGVKD in the germline V gene. Trimming removed 6 bases from V and 2 bases from J, with 8 bases in between. This CDR3 is built from 12 residues. Here the CDR3 reads CAISPGTYEQYF. The DNA for the CDR3 is TGTGCCATCAGCCCGGGGACCTACGAGCAGTACTTC.

The sample holds a few counts of this clonotype. V usage is TRBV5-1 and J usage is TRBJ1-4; D is unclear. Looked up from germline, CDR1 is SGHRS and CDR2 is YFSETQ. The CDR3 has 15 residues. V lost 3 bases and J 7 bases, leaving 16 bases between the germline ends. DNA for the CDR3: TGCGCCAGCAGCTCGGCCTGGGAATTACGTGAAAAACTGTTTTTT. Translation gives CASSSAWELREKLFF. Full variable domain (outside the CDR3, taken from reference TRBV5-1 and TRBJ1-4): KAGVTQTPRYLIKTRGQQVTLSCSPISGHRSVSWYQQTPGQGLQFLFEYFSETQRNKGNFPGRFSGRQFSNSRSEMNVSTLELGDSALYLCASSSAWELREKLFFGSGTQLSVL.

This chain uses TRBV6-2 or TRBV6-3 with TRBJ2-5; a possible D gene is TRBD2 (5 bases). CDR3 length: 12 residues. Trimming removed 8 bases at V and 0 bases at J, with 7 bases between. CDR1 and CDR2 (germline): MNHEY, SVGEGT. Written as DNA, the CDR3 is TGTGCCAGCCAGCGGAACCAAGAGACCCAGTACTTC. Translated, it gives CASQRNQETQYF.

This clonotype showed up many times. The chain combines TRBV21-1 with TRBJ2-3; the DNA was not used to check the table's D call, TRBD1. TRBV21-1 corresponds to a pseudogene. The CDR3 covers 18 residues. DNA for the CDR3: TGTGCCAGCAGCCCAAGTCTTCCGACAGAGTTCCTGGCAGATACGCAGTATTTT. Protein sequence: CASSPSLPTEFLADTQYF.

The V call is TRBV4-3, the J call TRBJ2-3; 9 bases agree with TRBD2. Germline CDR1 reads LGHNA; CDR2 reads YSLEER. The CDR3 length is 18 residues. The J segment lost 2 bases and the V segment lost 0 bases, leaving 9 bases of the junction unmatched. This CDR3 is CASSQEPMAGGITDTQYF. The CDR3 DNA reads TGCGCCAGCAGCCAAGAACCTATGGCGGGGGGGATCACAGATACGCAGTATTTT.

This chain joins TRBV19 and TRBJ2-7, with D unresolved. Germline CDR1 and CDR2: LNHDA and SQIVND (reference sequence). The germline V and J ends were trimmed by 3 bases and 6 bases, with 3 bases remaining between them. CDR3 length: 10 residues. The CDR3 is CASSICEQYF. Here the CDR3 DNA reads TGTGCCAGTAGTATCTGCGAGCAGTACTTC.

This clonotype was detected a few times. V is TRBV19 and J is TRBJ1-5; D unclear. CDR3 length equals 15 residues. Trimming left V 10 bases short and J 0 bases short, with 16 bases between. In germline, CDR1 is LNHDA, CDR2 SQIVND (reference sequence). DNA of the CDR3: TGTGCCACCGCCATGTCTGGGAATAGCAATCAGCCCCAGCATTTT. Translated, it gives CATAMSGNSNQPQHF.

The table lists this clonotype with a few counts. This sequence joins TRBV2 and TRBJ1-6; unclear D gene. This CDR3 contains 18 residues. Trimming took 8 bases from V and 0 from J, leaving 20 bases between them. The germline gives CDR1 SNHLY, CDR2 FYNNEI. The CDR3, as DNA: TGTGCCAGCTGGACGACCAACCTGCTTTCCTCCTATAATTCACCCCTCCACTTT. This gives the protein CASWTTNLLSSYNSPLHF.

The chain employs TRBV28 and TRBJ1-4, with D possibly being TRBD1 (5 bases). The V gene's germline CDR1 is MDHEN and CDR2 SYDVKM. The V gene lost 4 bases and the J gene lost 3 bases, with 9 bases spanning the gap. This CDR3 has 14 amino acids. The CDR3 DNA is TGTGCCAGCAGTTCGGGGCCTCCTAATGAAAAACTGTTTTTT. This sequence encodes CASSSGPPNEKLFF.

DNA for the CDR3: TGTGCCAGCAGAGCCGGGACAGGGGGCCAGTACGAGCAGTACTTC. It yields the protein CASRAGTGGQYEQYF. The gene calls are TRBV28 and TRBJ2-7, with TRBD1 matching over 12 bases. CDR3 length: 15 residues. V lost 6 bases to trimming and J lost 4 bases; unmatched junction nucleotides: 7. Germline-derived CDR1 and CDR2 are MDHEN and SYDVKM.

Many counts were recorded for this clonotype. The chain employs TRBV6-2 or TRBV6-3 and TRBJ1-5; TRBD1 matches at 9 bases. The ends lost 5 bases at V and 4 bases at J; junction bases unmatched: 6. The germline V gene encodes CDR1 MNHEY and CDR2 SVGEGT. The CDR3 sequence is 15 residues long. The CDR3 DNA reads TGTGCCAGCAGTCGAGGACAGGGGCTAAATCAGCCCCAGCATTTT. Protein sequence: CASSRGQGLNQPQHF.

This clonotype was recorded only once. The chain links TRBV3-1 to TRBJ1-5; D remains unclear. V shed 0 bases and J shed 7 bases, with 7 bases lying between them. CDR1 LGHDT and CDR2 YNNKEL come from the germline V gene (reference sequence). This CDR3 comprises 13 residues. CDR3 nucleotides: TGTGCCAGCAGCCAAGATCTAGGACAGCCCCAGCATTTT. Its translation is CASSQDLGQPQHF.

This clonotype was counted many times. CDR3 DNA: TGCGCCAGCAGCCAAGATGGGCAGGAACCCCAGTTTGGGTACACCTTC. Protein sequence: CASSQDGQEPQFGYTF. This chain joins TRBV4-3 and TRBJ1-2; D is ambiguous. The CDR3 consists of 16 residues. Trimming left V 0 bases short and J 11 bases short, with 22 bases between. The germline V gene encodes CDR1 LGHNA and CDR2 YSLEER.

This clonotype was seen only a few times. One end of the junction fails to match germline, which may point to a read error. The V gene is TRBV5-1, the J gene TRBJ1-2, with TRBD1 identical over 7 bases. CDR1 SGHRS and CDR2 YFSETQ come from the germline V gene. This CDR3 has 13 amino acids. CDR3 nucleotides: TGCGCCAGCAGCCCCGACAGGGAAGGTGCGTTTGACTTC. Translated: CASSPDREGAFDF.

This clonotype was seen at least ten times. V usage is TRBV29-1 and J usage is TRBJ1-5; D gene unclear. The CDR3 contains 13 residues. The germline V gene has CDR1 SQVTM and CDR2 ANQGSEA. Between the trimmed V and J ends, which lost 4 bases and 0 bases, there was a span of 7 bases. DNA for the CDR3: TGCAGCGTTGGTTTCGGTAGCAATCAGCCCCAGCATTTT. Translated: CSVGFGSNQPQHF.

This clonotype appeared a few times. This sequence joins TRBV24-1 and TRBJ2-5; D is possibly TRBD1 (5 bases). Germline CDR1 KGHDR, CDR2 SFDVKD. The CDR3 contains 15 residues. V lost 4 bases, J lost 7 bases, and 18 bases lay in between. CDR3 nucleotide sequence: TGTGCCACCAGTGACGCTGACAGTGCCCTCAGGACCCAGTACTTC. Protein sequence: CATSDADSALRTQYF.

This clonotype was picked up many times. The genes are TRBV11-2 and TRBJ2-3; D possibly uses TRBD1 or TRBD2 (6 bases each). V lost 1 base and J lost 1, with 12 bases in between. This CDR3 has 16 residues. The germline CDR1 and CDR2 sequences are SGHAT and FQNNGV. The CDR3, as DNA: TGTGCCAGCAGCTTAGTGGGGGCTAGCGGCACAGATACGCAGTATTTT. It encodes CASSLVGASGTDTQYF.

The rearrangement joins TRBV12-3 or TRBV12-4 to TRBJ1-5, with a tentative D call TRBD1 (6 bases). The V end lost 8 bases, the J end lost 0 bases, and 11 bases lay between the germline ends. The CDR3 consists of 14 residues. CDR3 amino acids: CASGRGLSNQPQHF. The CDR3, as DNA: TGTGCCAGCGGCAGGGGTCTTAGCAATCAGCCCCAGCATTTT.

In its sample, this clonotype was seen many times. The CDR3 DNA is TGCGCCAGCACCGTAGGCGGCCAAGAGACCCAGTACTTC. Its protein product is CASTVGGQETQYF. The chain has TRBV5-1 and TRBJ2-5; no definite D call. CDR1 and CDR2 from the germline V gene are SGHRS and YFSETQ. Trimming pared 6 bases from V and 1 base from J, leaving 10 bases between. This CDR3 is 13 amino acids long.

This clonotype was seen repeatedly, ten times or more. The rearrangement links TRBV6-6 to TRBJ1-4; the D is unclear. The ends were cut back, 9 bases at V and 4 bases at J, with 15 bases in the middle. The CDR3 has 14 residues. CDR1 and CDR2 from the germline V gene are MNHNY and SVGAGI (reference sequence). The CDR3 bases are TGTGCCAGTTCCAAGGGCAGAAATAATGAAAAACTGTTTTTT. Translated: CASSKGRNNEKLFF.